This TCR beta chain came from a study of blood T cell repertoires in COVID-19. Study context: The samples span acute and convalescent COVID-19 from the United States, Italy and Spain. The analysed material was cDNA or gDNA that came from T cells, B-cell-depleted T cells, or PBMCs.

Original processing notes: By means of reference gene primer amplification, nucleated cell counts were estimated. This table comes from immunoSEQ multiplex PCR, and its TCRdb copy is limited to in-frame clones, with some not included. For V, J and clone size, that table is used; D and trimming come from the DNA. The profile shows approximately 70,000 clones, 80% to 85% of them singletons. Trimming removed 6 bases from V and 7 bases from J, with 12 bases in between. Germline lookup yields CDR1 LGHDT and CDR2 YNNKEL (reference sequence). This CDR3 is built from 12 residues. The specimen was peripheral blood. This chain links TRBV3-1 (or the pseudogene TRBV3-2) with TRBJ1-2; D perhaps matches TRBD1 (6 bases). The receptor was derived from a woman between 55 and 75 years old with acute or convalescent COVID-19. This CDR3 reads CASSQGSGGYTF. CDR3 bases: TGTGCCAGCAGTCAGGGGTCTGGTGGCTACACCTTC.